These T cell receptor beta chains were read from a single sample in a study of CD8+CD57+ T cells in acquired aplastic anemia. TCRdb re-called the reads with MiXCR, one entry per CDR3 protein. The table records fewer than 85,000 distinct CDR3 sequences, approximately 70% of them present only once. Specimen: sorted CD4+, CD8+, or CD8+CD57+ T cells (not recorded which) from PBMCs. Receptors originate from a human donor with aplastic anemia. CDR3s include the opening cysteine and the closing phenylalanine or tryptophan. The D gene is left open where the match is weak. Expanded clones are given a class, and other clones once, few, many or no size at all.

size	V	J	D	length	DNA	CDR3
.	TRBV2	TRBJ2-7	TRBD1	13	TGTGCCAGCAACACAGGGGTCCTCTACGAGCAGTACTTC	CASNTGVLYEQYF
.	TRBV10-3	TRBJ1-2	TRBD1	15	TGTGCCATCAGTGGGACAGGGGGCAGTCCCTATGGCTACACCTTC	CAISGTGGSPYGYTF
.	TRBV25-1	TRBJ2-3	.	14	TGTGCCAGCAGTGACCTAGCGCGCACAGATACGCAGTATTTT	CASSDLARTDTQYF
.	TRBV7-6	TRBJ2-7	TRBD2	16	TGTGCCAGCAGCTTAGATAGCGGGAGGCTATCCTACGAGCAGTACTTC	CASSLDSGRLSYEQYF
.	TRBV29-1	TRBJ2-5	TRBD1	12	TGCAGCGCCAGGGGGAATGGGGAGACCCAGTACTTC	CSARGNGETQYF
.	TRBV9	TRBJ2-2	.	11	TGTGCCAGCAGCGTAGTAGGGGAGCTGTTTTTT	CASSVVGELFF
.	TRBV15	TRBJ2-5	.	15	TGTGCCACCAGCAGACTGGGGCGCTACCAAGAGACCCAGTACTTC	CATSRLGRYQETQYF
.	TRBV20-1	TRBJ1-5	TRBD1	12	TGCAGTGCTGAAACAGGGGACCAGCCCCAGCATTTT	CSAETGDQPQHF
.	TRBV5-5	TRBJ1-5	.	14	TGTGCCAGCAGCTTCTGGGGGCCGAATCAGCCCCAGCATTTT	CASSFWGPNQPQHF
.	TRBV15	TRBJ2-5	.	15	TGTGCCACCAGCAGAGAGGGGTTGATCCAAGAGACCCAGTACTTC	CATSREGLIQETQYF
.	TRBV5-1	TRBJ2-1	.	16	TGCGCCAGCAGCCCGAACTTACAGAGCTCCTACAATGAGCAGTTCTTC	CASSPNLQSSYNEQFF
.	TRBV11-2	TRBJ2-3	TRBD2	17	TGTGCTAGCAGCCCCAGCGGACTAGCGGGAGGGTCAGATACGCAGTATTTT	CASSPSGLAGGSDTQYF
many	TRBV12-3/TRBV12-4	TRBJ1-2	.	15	TGTGCCAGCACCGTGGGGGCAGACCTTAACTATGGCTACACCTTC	CASTVGADLNYGYTF
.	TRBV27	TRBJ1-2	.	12	TGTGCCAGCAGTGCTGCGGGCGGGGGCTACACCTTC	CASSAAGGGYTF
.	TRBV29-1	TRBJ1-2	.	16	TGCAGCGTTGGGACCCCTGCGTGGACAGCTAACTATGGCTACACCTTC	CSVGTPAWTANYGYTF
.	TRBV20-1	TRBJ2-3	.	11	TGCAGTGTCTCATGGGGGGATACGCAGTATTTT	CSVSWGDTQYF
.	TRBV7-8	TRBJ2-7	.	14	TGTGCCAGCAGCTTACGGAGGGGGCTGATCGAGCAGTACTTC	CASSLRRGLIEQYF
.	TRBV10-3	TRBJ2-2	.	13	TGTGCCATCAGACCTAAGAGTACCGGGGAGCTGTTTTTT	CAIRPKSTGELFF
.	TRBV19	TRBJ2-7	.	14	TGTGCCAGTAGCTTCGGTGGGGGGACCTACGAGCAGTACTTC	CASSFGGGTYEQYF
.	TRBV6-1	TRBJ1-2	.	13	TGTGCCATCAGTGAAGGCCAGAACTATGGCTACACCTTC	CAISEGQNYGYTF
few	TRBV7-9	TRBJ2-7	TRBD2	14	TGTGCCGGATCTAGCGGGAGTTTGTCCTACGAGCAGTACTTC	CAGSSGSLSYEQYF
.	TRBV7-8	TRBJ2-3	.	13	TGTGCCAGCAGCTCCCTAACTAGGGATACGCAGTATTTT	CASSSLTRDTQYF
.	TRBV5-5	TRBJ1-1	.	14	TGTGCCAGCAGCCAGAGGGGGGGAACGGCTGAAGCTTTCTTT	CASSQRGGTAEAFF
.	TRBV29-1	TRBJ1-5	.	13	TGCAGCGTGGGGGGACGGCTCAATCAGCCCCAGCATTTT	CSVGGRLNQPQHF
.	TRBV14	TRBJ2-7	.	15	TGTGCCAGCAGCCTAGGCGACGCGGGAACCTACGAGCAGTACTTC	CASSLGDAGTYEQYF
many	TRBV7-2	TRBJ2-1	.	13	TGTGCCAGCAGCTTACTGACCTTCAATGAGCAGTTCTTC	CASSLLTFNEQFF
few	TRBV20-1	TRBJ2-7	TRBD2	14	TGCAGTGCTAGAGGGATAGCGGGGACGTTCGAGCAGTACTTC	CSARGIAGTFEQYF
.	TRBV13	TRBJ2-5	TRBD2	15	TGTGCCAGCAGCTTTAGCGGGGGGCATCAAGAGACCCAGTACTTC	CASSFSGGHQETQYF
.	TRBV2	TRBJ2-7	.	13	TGTGCCAGCAGTTTTACCAACTCCTACGAGCAGTACTTC	CASSFTNSYEQYF
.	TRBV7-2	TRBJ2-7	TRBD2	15	TGTGCCAGCAGCGTATCGGGACTAGCGGCCTACGAGCAGTACTTC	CASSVSGLAAYEQYF
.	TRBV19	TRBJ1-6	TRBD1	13	TGTGCCACTCTGGGACAGGCTAATTCACCCCTCCACTTT	CATLGQANSPLHF
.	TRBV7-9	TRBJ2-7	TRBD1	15	TGTGCCAGCAGCTTTGGGACAGGGCAAACCTACGAGCAGTACTTC	CASSFGTGQTYEQYF
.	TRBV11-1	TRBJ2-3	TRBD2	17	TGTGCCAGCAGCTTGCGGAGTAGCGGGGTGGCTACAGATACGCAGTATTTT	CASSLRSSGVATDTQYF
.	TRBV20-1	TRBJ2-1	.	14	TGCAGTGCGAGACCACTAGGCTCCTACAATGAGCAGTTCTTC	CSARPLGSYNEQFF
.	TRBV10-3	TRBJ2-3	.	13	TGTGCCATCAGTCAGACACAGGCAGATACGCAGTATTTT	CAISQTQADTQYF
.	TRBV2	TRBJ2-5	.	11	TGTGCCAGCAGTCAGCAAGAGACCCAGTACTTC	CASSQQETQYF
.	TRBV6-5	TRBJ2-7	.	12	TGTGCCAGCAGTTTCCCCACCTACGAGCAGTACTTC	CASSFPTYEQYF
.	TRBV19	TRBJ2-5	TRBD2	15	TGTGCCAGTAGTGGACTAGCGGGGGGGCAAGAGACCCAGTACTTC	CASSGLAGGQETQYF
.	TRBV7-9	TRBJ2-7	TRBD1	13	TGTGCCAGCAGCATGGGACAGGACTACGAGCAGTACTTC	CASSMGQDYEQYF
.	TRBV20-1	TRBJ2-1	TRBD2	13	TGCAGTGCGTTACTAGCGGGAGCGGGGGAGCAGTTCTTC	CSALLAGAGEQFF